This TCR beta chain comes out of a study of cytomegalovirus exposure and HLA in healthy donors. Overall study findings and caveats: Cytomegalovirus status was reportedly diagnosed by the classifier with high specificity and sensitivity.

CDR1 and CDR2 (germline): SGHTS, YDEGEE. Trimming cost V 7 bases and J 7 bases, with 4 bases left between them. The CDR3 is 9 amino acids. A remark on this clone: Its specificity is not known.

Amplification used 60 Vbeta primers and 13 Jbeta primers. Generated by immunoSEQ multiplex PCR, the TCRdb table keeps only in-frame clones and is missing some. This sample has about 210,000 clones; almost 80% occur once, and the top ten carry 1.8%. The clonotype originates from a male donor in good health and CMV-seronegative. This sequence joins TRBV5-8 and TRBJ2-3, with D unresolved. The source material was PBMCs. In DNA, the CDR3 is TGTGCCAGCTCCTATACGCAGTATTTT. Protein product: CASSYTQYF.